This is a list of T cell receptor beta chains from one sample in a study of blood T cell repertoires in COVID-19. Generated by immunoSEQ multiplex PCR, the TCRdb table keeps only in-frame clones and is missing some. The table lists about 71,000 clones, 83% of them singletons. The specimen sequenced was peripheral blood. All receptors come from a young man with COVID-19, enrolled during active disease. Both conserved end residues are part of each CDR3. D genes are given only for firm matches. Clone size is stated in some rows and not others, as once, few, many or a class when expanded.

-,TRBD1,TRBJ2-6,TRBV5-1,15,TGCGCCAGCAGCTCAGACGGGACAGGGGAGCACGTCCTGACTTTC,CASSSDGTGEHVLTF
-,-,TRBJ1-5,TRBV2,15,TGTGCCAGCAGTGAAATCCGACAGCCGAATCAGCCCCAGCATTTT,CASSEIRQPNQPQHF
-,-,TRBJ2-1,TRBV27,16,TGTGCCGGCAGCCCCACCGGAGCGGCAGCCTACAATGAGCAGTTCTTC,CAGSPTGAAAYNEQFF
-,-,TRBJ2-7,TRBV11-2,15,TGTGCCAGCAGCTCGATTATCGGGATTGTGGGCGAGCAGTACTTC,CASSSIIGIVGEQYF
-,TRBD2,TRBJ2-3,TRBV4-1,17,TGCGCCAGCAGCCAAAAAAGGACTAGCGGGAGCACAGATACGCAGTATTTT,CASSQKRTSGSTDTQYF
once,TRBD1,TRBJ1-2,TRBV28,14,TGTGCCAGCAGTCTAGCTAGACAGGGTTATGGCTACACCTTC,CASSLARQGYGYTF
once,-,TRBJ1-1,TRBV7-3,13,TGTGCCAGCAGCTTAACCGTTTCCACTGAAGCTTTCTTT,CASSLTVSTEAFF
-,TRBD2,TRBJ2-7,TRBV6-5,16,TGTGCCAGCAGTTACTCGTCTAGCGGGCCCTTCTACGAGCAGTACTTC,CASSYSSSGPFYEQYF
-,TRBD2,TRBJ2-1,TRBV19,15,TGTGCCTCTAGGGCGATGGCGGGAGGTATTAATGAGCAGTTCTTC,CASRAMAGGINEQFF
-,-,TRBJ1-2,TRBV3-1/TRBV3-2,13,TGTGCCAGCAGCCCTAACGGGAACTATGGCTACACCTTC,CASSPNGNYGYTF
-,-,TRBJ2-3,TRBV5-6,15,TGTGCCAGCAGCTTGGCCAGGGGACGCACAGATACGCAGTATTTT,CASSLARGRTDTQYF
few,-,TRBJ1-1,TRBV4-2,15,TGTGCCAGCAGCCGCGTCGGAGGGGGGGACACTGAAGCTTTCTTT,CASSRVGGGDTEAFF
-,-,TRBJ2-1,TRBV6-5,14,TGTGCCAGCACACCAGCGAGCTCCTACAATGAGCAGTTCTTC,CASTPASSYNEQFF
-,-,TRBJ1-5,TRBV28,19,TGTGCCAGCACCCCTCGAAGGGGCGCCGGGCTGGTAAGCAATCAGCCCCAGCATTTT,CASTPRRGAGLVSNQPQHF
-,TRBD1,TRBJ2-7,TRBV28,14,TGTGCCAGCAGTACCCCAGGGGGATCGTACGAGCAGTACTTC,CASSTPGGSYEQYF
-,TRBD1,TRBJ1-4,TRBV7-8,18,TGTGCCAGCAGCGGACCGGGACAGGGTCTTTTAACTAATGAAAAACTGTTTTTT,CASSGPGQGLLTNEKLFF
-,-,TRBJ1-2,TRBV7-2,13,TGTGCCAGCAGCGCGAGGGGGAACTATGGCTACACCTTC,CASSARGNYGYTF
once,-,TRBJ2-1,TRBV14,16,TGTGCCAGCAGCCCAGCAACAAGCGGCTCCTACAATGAGCAGTTCTTC,CASSPATSGSYNEQFF
-,TRBD1,TRBJ1-1,TRBV27,16,TGTGCCAGCAGTTTAGGTCCAGGACAGGGGGCCACTGAAGCTTTCTTT,CASSLGPGQGATEAFF
-,TRBD1,TRBJ2-5,TRBV7-2,15,TGTGCCAGCAGCCCCGCCGGGACAGTTAAAGAGACCCAGTACTTC,CASSPAGTVKETQYF
-,-,TRBJ1-2,TRBV10-3,13,TGTGCCATCAGTGACAGGGCTGACTATGGCTACACCTTC,CAISDRADYGYTF
once,-,TRBJ1-2,TRBV30,16,TGTGCCTGGAGTGGTCGGTCAGGACAGCCACTAAGGGGCTACACCTTC,CAWSGRSGQPLRGYTF
-,TRBD1,TRBJ2-1,TRBV18,12,TGTGCCAGCTCACGACAGGGGAATGAGCAGTTCTTC,CASSRQGNEQFF
-,-,TRBJ1-1,TRBV7-2,14,TGTGCCAGCAGCTTAAGCCATTTGAACACTGAAGCTTTCTTT,CASSLSHLNTEAFF
-,TRBD1,TRBJ1-2,TRBV28,15,TGTGCCAGCAGTTTAATGACAGGGGGGATCTATGGCTACACCTTC,CASSLMTGGIYGYTF
-,-,TRBJ2-3,TRBV28,15,TGTGCCAGCAGTTTTGGCGGTCATAACACAGATACGCAGTATTTT,CASSFGGHNTDTQYF
-,TRBD2,TRBJ2-2,TRBV11-3,15,TGTGCCAGCAGCTTAGATCCAGCGGGAGCCGGGGAGCTGTTTTTT,CASSLDPAGAGELFF
-,-,TRBJ2-7,TRBV27,13,TGTGCCAGCAGGCTACGAGGGAATGCCGAGCAGTACTTC,CASRLRGNAEQYF
-,-,TRBJ2-1,TRBV7-3,14,TGTGCCAGCAGCTTTGTGGGGGCTGGGGATGAGCAGTTCTTC,CASSFVGAGDEQFF
once,-,TRBJ2-7,TRBV9,15,TGTGCCAGCAGCGTAGGAGGGGCGGCGGGGTACGAGCAGTACTTC,CASSVGGAAGYEQYF
-,-,TRBJ1-1,TRBV18,13,TGTGCCAGCTCACCAGGAGTAAACACTGAAGCTTTCTTT,CASSPGVNTEAFF
-,TRBD1,TRBJ2-3,TRBV6-5,15,TGTGCCAGCAGTTGGACTGGGACAGGCACAGATACGCAGTATTTT,CASSWTGTGTDTQYF
-,-,TRBJ1-3,TRBV19,14,TGTGCCAGTAGTATATCCCTCTCTGGAAACACCATATATTTT,CASSISLSGNTIYF
-,-,TRBJ1-3,TRBV6-6,17,TGTGCCAGCAGTCGCGAGCCTCTTGGAGGCTCTGGAAACACCATATATTTT,CASSREPLGGSGNTIYF
-,-,TRBJ2-3,TRBV24-1,13,TGTGCCACCACCGGCCCTGGGGCGGATACGCAGTATTTT,CATTGPGADTQYF
-,TRBD2,TRBJ2-1,TRBV10-3,15,TGTGCCATCAGGGCAAGCGGGAGGGCCTACAATGAGCAGTTCTTC,CAIRASGRAYNEQFF
-,-,TRBJ2-1,TRBV21-1,17,TGTGCCAGCAGCAAAATTGGACTAGCGGGAGGGCTCGATGAGCAGTTCTTC,CASSKIGLAGGLDEQFF
-,TRBD2,TRBJ2-2,TRBV7-3,16,TGTGCCAGCAGCTTAAAACTAGCGGCGAACACCGGGGAGCTGTTTTTT,CASSLKLAANTGELFF
-,TRBD1,TRBJ1-2,TRBV28,15,TGTGCCAGCAGTCTTTCCGGGACAGGGGGCTATGGCTACACCTTC,CASSLSGTGGYGYTF
-,-,TRBJ1-1,TRBV30,14,TGTGCCTGGAGTACCACAAGGACAGTTAATGAAGCTTTCTTT,CAWSTTRTVNEAFF
-,-,TRBJ1-2,TRBV6-5,13,TGTACCAGCAGTTACTCGAACAGCTATGGCTACACCTTC,CTSSYSNSYGYTF
-,TRBD1,TRBJ1-1,TRBV28,15,TGTGCCAGCAGTGGGGGGGACAGGGGGCTGACTGAAGCTTTCTTT,CASSGGDRGLTEAFF
-,-,TRBJ1-2,TRBV6-5,15,TGTGCCAGCAATGGGGGGGGCAGTGGAGGCTATGGCTACACCTTC,CASNGGGSGGYGYTF
-,-,TRBJ2-3,TRBV28,15,TGTGCCAGCAGTCCCTCAGGGTTCGGCACAGATACGCAGTATTTT,CASSPSGFGTDTQYF
medium-sized,-,TRBJ1-4,TRBV7-2,13,TGTGCCAGCAAAGGGGGTTCTAATGAAAAACTGTTTTTT,CASKGGSNEKLFF
-,-,TRBJ1-5,TRBV2,14,TGTGCCAGCAGTGTGGGGGGTGGGAATCAGCCCCAGCATTTT,CASSVGGGNQPQHF
-,TRBD1,TRBJ1-1,TRBV7-2,15,TGTGCCAGCAGCCCAAGCCCACAGGGGGGAACTGAAGCTTTCTTT,CASSPSPQGGTEAFF
-,TRBD1,TRBJ1-6,TRBV19,15,TGTGCCAGTAAGCTCCGGGACAGGGGGTCCTCACCCCTCCACTTT,CASKLRDRGSSPLHF
-,TRBD2,TRBJ2-1,TRBV11-3,15,TGTGCCAGCAGCTTAGAAGGGACTAGCGGCCTGGAGCAGTTCTTC,CASSLEGTSGLEQFF
once,TRBD2,TRBJ2-1,TRBV3-1/TRBV3-2,14,TGTGCCAGCAGCCAAGCATGGAGCGGGACTGAGCAGTTCTTC,CASSQAWSGTEQFF
few,-,TRBJ1-5,TRBV30,12,TGTGCCTGGAGCGGCGGCGGGCAGCCCCAGCATTTT,CAWSGGGQPQHF
-,TRBD1,TRBJ1-5,TRBV20-1,16,TGCAGTGCTAGTGGGGCCCGGGACAGGGGCCATCAGCCCCAGCATTTT,CSASGARDRGHQPQHF
-,-,TRBJ2-7,TRBV7-8,14,TGTGCCAGCAGCCTAAAGCGGGCCAGCTACGAGCAGTACTTC,CASSLKRASYEQYF
-,-,TRBJ2-1,TRBV15,15,TGTGCCACCAGCAGAGACGGGAATGAGTACAATGAGCAGTTCTTC,CATSRDGNEYNEQFF
few,TRBD1,TRBJ1-1,TRBV10-3,12,TGTGCCATCAGTGAGCGGACAGGGGGAGCTTTCTTT,CAISERTGGAFF